Listed here are 30 T cell receptor beta chains from one sample, sequenced in a study of cytomegalovirus exposure and HLA in healthy donors. Amplification used 60 Vbeta primers and 13 Jbeta primers. Clones were read by immunoSEQ multiplex PCR, and TCRdb kept only the in-frame ones, dropping some. The sample holds about 90,000 clones, around 71% seen once. Sequenced: PBMCs. The receptors were sampled from a man younger than 45 in good health and CMV-seronegative.

This clone appeared a single time. V usage is TRBV29-1 and J usage is TRBJ1-4; D is ambiguous. The CDR3 extends over 13 amino acids. The V and J ends lost 4 bases and 7 bases respectively, with 13 bases between them. Germline V CDR1 and CDR2: SQVTM, ANQGSEA. The CDR3 spells CSVVRAGGEKLFF. DNA for the CDR3: TGCAGCGTTGTGAGGGCAGGTGGTGAAAAACTGTTTTTT.

This clone occurred a few times. The gene calls are TRBV2 and TRBJ2-6, with D unresolved. Germline loops: CDR1 SNHLY, CDR2 FYNNEI. V was shortened by 5 bases and J by 7 bases, with 15 bases between the two germline ends. The CDR3 extends over 15 amino acids. The CDR3 is CASSFARGLANVLTF. In DNA form, the CDR3 reads TGTGCCAGCAGTTTTGCCAGAGGCTTAGCCAACGTCCTGACTTTC.

V usage is TRBV10-3 and J usage is TRBJ2-1, with TRBD1 matching over 7 bases. The CDR3 has 14 amino acids. Trimming cost V 6 bases and J 8 bases; bases outside gene matches: 10. Looked up from germline, CDR1 is ENHRY and CDR2 is SYGVKD. Here the CDR3 reads CAIRGDSAPDEQFF. The CDR3 coding sequence is TGTGCCATCAGAGGGGACAGCGCGCCCGATGAGCAGTTCTTC.

This clone was seen only a few times. The chain uses TRBV7-6 and TRBJ1-1, with D unclear. This CDR3 has 15 amino acids. Germline V lookup: CDR1 SGHVS, CDR2 FNYEAQ. Deletions cut 1 base from V and 1 base from J, with 10 bases between. The CDR3 nucleotides are TGTGCCAGCAGCTTAGGAGATGGGCCGAACACTGAAGCTTTCTTT. Encoded protein: CASSLGDGPNTEAFF.

The chain joins TRBV4-1 to TRBJ2-2; 10 nucleotides match TRBD1. J lost 7 bases, V lost 4 bases, and 12 bases had no gene match. CDR3 length equals 17 residues. Germline V gene data show CDR1 as MGHRA and CDR2 as YSYEKL. The CDR3 sequence is CASSPRGTGADYGELFF. The CDR3 DNA is TGCGCCAGCAGCCCTCGAGGGACAGGGGCGGACTACGGGGAGCTGTTTTTT.

The chain has TRBV7-2 and TRBJ2-3; tentatively, D is TRBD2 (6 bases). Trimming stripped 4 bases from V and 2 bases from J, with 10 bases between. This CDR3 comprises 14 residues. The germline CDR1 and CDR2 sequences are SGHTA and FQGNSA. The CDR3 protein is CASSSRDPTDTQYF. The CDR3 DNA follows: TGTGCCAGCAGCTCGCGGGATCCCACAGATACGCAGTATTTT.

This clone was detected only once. This chain connects TRBV28 to TRBJ1-2; D gene uncertain. V lost 7 bases, J lost 7 bases, and 13 bases lay in between. Germline CDR1 reads MDHEN; CDR2 reads SYDVKM. This CDR3 contains 12 residues. The CDR3 DNA reads as TGTGCCAGCATTGGTGCGACAACTGGCTACACCTTC. It specifies CASIGATTGYTF.

This chain joins TRBV27 and TRBJ1-1; 7 nucleotides align to TRBD1. The V and J ends lost 5 bases and 0 bases, in that order; junction bases with no gene match: 12. CDR3 size: 17 residues. Per the germline V gene, CDR1 is MNHEY and CDR2 is SMNVEV (reference sequence). The CDR3: CASSTQDRARMNTEAFF. The CDR3 coding sequence is TGTGCCAGCAGTACTCAAGACAGGGCTCGGATGAACACTGAAGCTTTCTTT.

The table lists this clone with a few counts. The chain recombines TRBV13 with TRBJ1-2; perhaps TRBD1 as D (6 bases). This CDR3 region has 16 residues. Germline V CDR1 and CDR2: PRHDT, FYEKMQ (reference sequence). V gave up 1 base and J gave up 0 bases, with 12 bases separating them. This chain's CDR3 is CASSLETGLPNYGYTF. In DNA form, the CDR3 reads TGTGCCAGCAGCTTAGAGACAGGCCTGCCTAACTATGGCTACACCTTC. Together with reference TRBV13 and TRBJ1-2, the CDR3 gives the full variable domain: AAGVIQSPRHLIKEKRETATLKCYPIPRHDTVYWYQQGPGQDPQFLISFYEKMQSDKGSIPDRFSAQQFSDYHSELNMSSLELGDSALYFCASSLETGLPNYGYTFGSGTRLTVV.

In this sample, this clone turned up a few times. The rearrangement links TRBV7-2 to TRBJ2-1; 9 nucleotides line up with TRBD2. The trim removed 1 base at V and 6 bases at J, leaving 4 bases unmatched. The CDR3 is 15 residues long. Germline V gives CDR1 SGHTA, CDR2 FQGNSA. CDR3 sequence reads: CASSLGAGGPNEQFF. The CDR3 DNA reads as TGTGCCAGCAGCTTAGGGGCGGGAGGGCCCAATGAGCAGTTCTTC.

The chain is built from TRBV18 and TRBJ2-1; TRBD2 might be the D (5 bases). CDR3 length equals 13 residues. V lost 4 bases and J 9 bases, leaving 13 bases between the germline ends. Germline loops: CDR1 KGHSH, CDR2 LQKENI. This CDR3 is CASSLLKDSEQFF. The CDR3, as DNA: TGTGCCAGCTCACTCTTGAAGGACTCTGAGCAGTTCTTC.

This sequence joins TRBV27 and TRBJ2-7; 14 nucleotides line up with TRBD2. Germline V gene lookup returns CDR1 MNHEY and CDR2 SMNVEV (reference sequence). With 3 bases clipped from V and 6 bases from J, the junction kept 7 bases outside the gene matches. This CDR3 contains 16 residues. The CDR3 coding sequence is TGTGCCAGCAGTTTCGAGACTAGCGGGAGGGCCTGCGAGCAGTACTTC. Amino acids: CASSFETSGRACEQYF.

The chain links TRBV27 to TRBJ1-1; 7 positions match TRBD1. The CDR3 loop spans 15 amino acids. Germline assignment: CDR1 MNHEY and CDR2 SMNVEV (reference sequence). V was clipped by 4 bases and J by 6 bases; unmatched bases: 11. The CDR3 reads CASSSKQGPPSEAFF. The CDR3 DNA reads as TGTGCCAGCAGTTCAAAACAGGGGCCTCCCTCTGAAGCTTTCTTT.

The CDR3 loop reads CASSGDGNQPQHF. The CDR3 region has the DNA TGTGCCAGCAGCGGAGACGGAAATCAGCCCCAGCATTTT. The chain uses TRBV7-3 and TRBJ1-5; unclear D gene. Germline lookup yields CDR1 SGHTA and CDR2 FQGTGA. This CDR3 is built from 13 residues. The V end was cut by 5 bases, the J end by 4 bases, with 9 bases between.

CDR3 residues: CASRGPGGTGELFF. DNA for the CDR3: TGTGCCAGCAGGGGGCCGGGGGGCACCGGGGAGCTGTTTTTT. V usage is TRBV6-5 and J usage is TRBJ2-2; 7 bases are a match to TRBD2. V shed 6 bases and J 4 bases; nucleotides not matched to a gene: 5. Germline V gene sequence: CDR1 MNHEY, CDR2 SVGAGI. The CDR3 has 14 residues.

The V gene is TRBV27, the J gene TRBJ1-4; 8 bases match TRBD1. The CDR3 runs to 18 residues. In germline, CDR1 is MNHEY, CDR2 SMNVEV (reference sequence). J gave up 0 bases and V 10 bases, and 16 bases lay outside the gene matches. As DNA, the CDR3 is TGTGCCACCCGCCCGACAGGGGATAGAAACCCAACTAATGAAAAACTGTTTTTT. Protein product: CATRPTGDRNPTNEKLFF.

This clone has only a few counts. V is TRBV19 and J is TRBJ1-1, with 12 positions matching TRBD1. Germline V gene lookup returns CDR1 LNHDA and CDR2 SQIVND (reference sequence). The CDR3 consists of 16 residues. The V gene end was trimmed by 5 bases and the J gene end by 8 bases; junction bases not matched to a gene: 12. The CDR3 sequence: CASSAGTGGKDSEAFF. In DNA, the CDR3 is TGTGCCAGTAGTGCTGGGACAGGGGGCAAAGATTCCGAAGCTTTCTTT.

The J gene is TRBJ1-2, the V gene TRBV2; the match to TRBD1 covers 7 bases. The CDR3 runs to 19 residues. Germline values: CDR1 SNHLY, CDR2 FYNNEI. V trimming: 0 bases; J trimming: 6 bases; junction bases outside the gene matches: 19. CDR3 residues: CASSEAPSVYRGFLNGYTF. CDR3 nucleotide sequence: TGTGCCAGCAGTGAAGCCCCCTCTGTGTACAGGGGATTCCTTAATGGCTACACCTTC.

This rearrangement joins TRBV5-1 to TRBJ1-2, with no clear D. Trimming removed 0 bases at V and 10 bases at J, with 13 bases between. CDR1 SGHRS and CDR2 YFSETQ come from the germline V gene. The CDR3 sequence is 13 residues long. The chain's CDR3 is CASSLGKDRDYTF. Written as DNA, the CDR3 is TGCGCCAGCAGCTTGGGAAAGGACCGGGACTACACCTTC.

V is TRBV28 and J is TRBJ1-5; tentative D call: TRBD1 (6 bases). V lost 6 bases, J lost 1 base, and 13 bases lay in between. CDR3 size: 15 residues. The V gene's germline CDR1 is MDHEN and CDR2 SYDVKM. CDR3 DNA sequence: TGTGCCAGCAGGCAACGAGACAGGAGCAATCAGCCCCAGCATTTT. Protein product: CASRQRDRSNQPQHF.

This clone was seen a handful of times. The rearrangement links TRBV7-3 to TRBJ2-7, with TRBD1 identical over 7 bases. CDR1 is SGHTA, CDR2 FQGTGA, per germline. CDR3 length: 16 residues. V trimming: 5 bases; J trimming: 4 bases; junction bases outside the gene matches: 14. CDR3 bases: TGTGCCAGCAGCCCCACCCCCACAGGGGTTCGGTACGAGCAGTACTTC. Translating it yields CASSPTPTGVRYEQYF.

CDR3 nucleotide sequence: TGTGCCAGCAGTTATCGTGACTCCGAGCAGTTCTTC. This sequence encodes CASSYRDSEQFF. V usage is TRBV6-6 and J usage is TRBJ2-1; D is uncertain. The CDR3 is 12 residues long. In germline, CDR1 is MNHNY, CDR2 SVGAGI (reference sequence). V gave up 3 bases and J gave up 10 bases, with 10 bases separating them.

This clone came up a few times. The CDR3 DNA follows: TGTGCCAGCATCCAGACAGGATCATACACTGAAGCTTTCTTT. It is translated as CASIQTGSYTEAFF. The chain is built from TRBV5-6 and TRBJ1-1, with D perhaps TRBD1 (6 bases). Germline V lookup: CDR1 SGHDT, CDR2 YYEEEE. The CDR3 has 14 residues. The germline V and J ends were trimmed by 6 bases and 3 bases, with 15 bases remaining between them.

The chain couples TRBV11-2 to TRBJ1-1; D is perhaps TRBD1 (6 bases). Germline V gene data show CDR1 as SGHAT and CDR2 as FQNNGV. The CDR3 totals 12 residues. V gave up 6 bases and J gave up 5 bases, with 10 bases separating them. CDR3: CASREGGTEAFF. DNA of the CDR3: TGTGCCAGCAGAGAGGGGGGGACTGAAGCTTTCTTT. The full variable domain, completed using reference TRBV11-2 and TRBJ1-1, is EAGVAQSPRYKIIEKRQSVAFWCNPISGHATLYWYQQILGQGPKLLIQFQNNGVVDDSQLPKDRFSAERLKGVDSTLKIQPAKLEDSAVYLCASREGGTEAFFGQGTRLTVV.

This chain links TRBV6-5 with TRBJ2-1; D remains unclear. In germline, CDR1 is MNHEY, CDR2 SVGAGI. There are 15 residues in the CDR3. V dropped 6 bases and J dropped 3 bases, with 15 bases sitting between them. In nucleotides, the CDR3 is TGTGCCAGCAGACCCCAACCCGGTAGCTACAATGAGCAGTTCTTC. Its protein is CASRPQPGSYNEQFF.

This rearrangement joins TRBV6-1 to TRBJ1-2, with a possible D match to TRBD1 (5 bases). Trimming shortened V by 2 bases and J by 2 bases, and 9 bases separated the two germline ends. This CDR3 is built from 14 residues. Germline V CDR1 and CDR2: MNHNS, SASEGT. The CDR3 protein is CASSEQGTNYGYTF. The CDR3 DNA follows: TGTGCCAGCAGTGAACAGGGCACCAACTATGGCTACACCTTC.

The V gene is TRBV19, the J gene TRBJ1-2, with D perhaps matching TRBD1 (5 bases). V gave up 5 bases and J gave up 8 bases, with 18 bases separating them. Germline V gene sequence: CDR1 LNHDA, CDR2 SQIVND (reference sequence). CDR3 length: 14 residues. CDR3 nucleotide sequence: TGTGCCAGTAGTCCTACCACAGGACCGTCAGGCTACACCTTC. This gives the protein CASSPTTGPSGYTF.

This clone was picked up a small number of times. This chain connects TRBV29-1 to TRBJ2-3; TRBD2 matches 13 bases. Germline V lookup: CDR1 SQVTM, CDR2 ANQGSEA. The CDR3 has 16 amino acids. V gave up 3 bases and J gave up 2 bases; unmatched junction bases: 5. The CDR3, as DNA: TGCAGCGTTGAGAAAGGACTAGCGGGGGTCACAGATACGCAGTATTTT. Residues: CSVEKGLAGVTDTQYF.

The chain links TRBV25-1 to TRBJ2-1, with 9 bases that match TRBD2. J was trimmed by 4 bases and V by 3 bases; bases with no gene match: 1. Germline V gene sequence: CDR1 MGHDK, CDR2 SYGVNS. The CDR3 loop spans 14 amino acids. For the CDR3, the DNA is TGTGCCAGCAGTGATAGCGGGAGTTACAATGAGCAGTTCTTC. This sequence encodes CASSDSGSYNEQFF.

The chain is built from TRBV18 and TRBJ1-5; 8 bases line up with TRBD1. The junction had 0 bases not matched to a gene; V was cut back by 3 bases and J by 5 bases. CDR1 and CDR2 from the germline V gene are KGHSH and LQKENI. The length of the CDR3 is 13 residues. CDR3 residues: CASSPGQDQPQHF. In DNA form, the CDR3 reads TGTGCCAGCTCACCGGGACAGGATCAGCCCCAGCATTTT. Full variable domain (missing parts from reference TRBV18 and TRBJ1-5): NAGVMQNPRHLVRRRGQEARLRCSPMKGHSHVYWYRQLPEEGLKFMVYLQKENIIDESGMPKERFSAEFPKEGPSILRIQQVVRGDSAAYFCASSPGQDQPQHFGDGTRLSIL.